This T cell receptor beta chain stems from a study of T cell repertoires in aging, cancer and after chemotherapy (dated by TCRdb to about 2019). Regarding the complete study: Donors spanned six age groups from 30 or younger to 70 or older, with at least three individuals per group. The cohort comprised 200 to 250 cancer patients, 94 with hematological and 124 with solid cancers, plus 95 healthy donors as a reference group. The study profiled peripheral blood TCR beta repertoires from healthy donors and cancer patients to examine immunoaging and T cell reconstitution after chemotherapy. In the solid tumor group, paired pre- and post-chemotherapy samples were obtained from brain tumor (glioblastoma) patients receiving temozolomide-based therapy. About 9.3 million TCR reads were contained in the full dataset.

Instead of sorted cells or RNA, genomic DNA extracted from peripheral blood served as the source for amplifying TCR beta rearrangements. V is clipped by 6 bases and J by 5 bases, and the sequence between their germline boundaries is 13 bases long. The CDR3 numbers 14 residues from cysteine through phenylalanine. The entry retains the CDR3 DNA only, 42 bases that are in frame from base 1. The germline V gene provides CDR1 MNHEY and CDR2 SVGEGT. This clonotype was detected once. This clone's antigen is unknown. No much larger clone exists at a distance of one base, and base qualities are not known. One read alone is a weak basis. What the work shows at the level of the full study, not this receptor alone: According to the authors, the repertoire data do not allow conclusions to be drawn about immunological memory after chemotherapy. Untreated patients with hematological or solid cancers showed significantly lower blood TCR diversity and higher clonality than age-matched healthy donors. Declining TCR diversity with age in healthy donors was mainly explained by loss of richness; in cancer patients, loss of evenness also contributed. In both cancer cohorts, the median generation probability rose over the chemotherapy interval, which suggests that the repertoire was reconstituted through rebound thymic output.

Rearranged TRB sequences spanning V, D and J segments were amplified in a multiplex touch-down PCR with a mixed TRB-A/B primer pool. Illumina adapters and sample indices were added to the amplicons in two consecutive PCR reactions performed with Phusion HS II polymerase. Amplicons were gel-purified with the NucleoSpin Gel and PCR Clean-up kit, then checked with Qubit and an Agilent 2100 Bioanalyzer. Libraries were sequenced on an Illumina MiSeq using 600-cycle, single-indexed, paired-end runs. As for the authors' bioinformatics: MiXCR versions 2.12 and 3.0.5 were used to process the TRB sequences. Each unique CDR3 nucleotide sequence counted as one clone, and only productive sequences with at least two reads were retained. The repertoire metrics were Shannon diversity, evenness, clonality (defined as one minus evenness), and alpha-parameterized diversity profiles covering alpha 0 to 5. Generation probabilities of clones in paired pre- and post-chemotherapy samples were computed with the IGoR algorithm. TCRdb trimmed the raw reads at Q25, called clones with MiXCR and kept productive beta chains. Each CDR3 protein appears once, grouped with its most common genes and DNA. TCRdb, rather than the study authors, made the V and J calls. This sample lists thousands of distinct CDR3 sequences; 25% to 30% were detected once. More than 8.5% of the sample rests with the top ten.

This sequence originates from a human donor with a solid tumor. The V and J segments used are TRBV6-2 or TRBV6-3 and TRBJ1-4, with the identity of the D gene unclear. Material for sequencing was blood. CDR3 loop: CASRRTAGNEKLFF. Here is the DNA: TGTGCCAGCAGACGGACTGCGGGGAATGAAAAACTGTTTTTT.